These 22 T cell receptor beta chains were sequenced from one sample in a study of identical twins. One entry per CDR3 protein results from TCRdb running MiXCR on the 5' RACE reads. The sample yields hundreds of thousands of distinct CDR3 sequences, around 10% seen once. Specimen: memory (CD45RO+) T cells sorted from blood. The receptors shown here come from a woman aged 18 to 35 in good health.

The chain carries TRBV19 and TRBJ2-1; 8 nucleotides line up with TRBD1. With V trimmed by 5 bases and J by 7 bases, 7 bases remained unmatched. This CDR3 has 14 residues. Per the germline V gene, CDR1 is LNHDA and CDR2 is SQIVND (reference sequence). In nucleotides, the CDR3 is TGTGCCAGTAGTGCCAGACAGGGGTTGAATGAGCAGTTCTTC. It is translated as CASSARQGLNEQFF.

This rearrangement joins TRBV5-1 to TRBJ1-2; no clear D gene. Trimming removed 7 bases at V and 8 bases at J, with 18 bases between. Germline CDR1 is SGHRS and CDR2 is YFSETQ. The CDR3 totals 13 residues. CDR3 sequence (DNA): TGCGCCAGCGGCGGGGAAGGTCCGGGGGGCTACACCTTC. It translates to CASGGEGPGGYTF.

This clonotype was observed a few times. V is TRBV11-3 and J is TRBJ2-2, with D perhaps TRBD2 (5 bases). CDR1 is SGHNT and CDR2 is YENEEA in the germline V gene. This CDR3 spans 16 amino acids. V gave up 3 bases and J gave up 4 bases, with 15 bases separating them. The CDR3 DNA follows: TGTGCCAGCAGCTTCGGAGCGGAAACTTTCACCGGGGAGCTGTTTTTT. It encodes CASSFGAETFTGELFF.

This clonotype turned up a few times. The chain joins TRBV7-2 to TRBJ2-5; the D is unclear. In germline, CDR1 is SGHTA, CDR2 FQGNSA. V was trimmed by 6 bases and J by 0 bases, leaving 11 bases between them. This CDR3 has 14 amino acids. CDR3 amino acids: CASRPSWYQETQYF. The CDR3 DNA follows: TGTGCCAGCAGACCCTCTTGGTACCAAGAGACCCAGTACTTC.

This clonotype was seen a handful of times. Here the CDR3 reads CASSGAARDGELFF. CDR3 in DNA: TGCGCCAGCAGCGGCGCCGCGAGGGACGGGGAGCTGTTTTTT. The chain couples TRBV5-1 to TRBJ2-2; D perhaps matches TRBD2 (5 bases). CDR1 SGHRS and CDR2 YFSETQ come from the germline V gene. With 4 bases removed from V and 7 bases from J, the gap between germline ends came to 14 bases. This CDR3 region has 14 residues. The full variable domain, with the rest looked up from reference TRBV5-1 and TRBJ2-2, is KAGVTQTPRYLIKTRGQQVTLSCSPISGHRSVSWYQQTPGQGLQFLFEYFSETQRNKGNFPGRFSGRQFSNSRSEMNVSTLELGDSALYLCASSGAARDGELFFGEGSRLTVL.

This clonotype was seen repeatedly, ten times or more. This chain links TRBV4-3 with TRBJ1-2; D perhaps matches TRBD1 (6 bases). The CDR3 consists of 13 residues. Trimming shortened V by 4 bases and J by 4 bases, and 10 bases separated the two germline ends. From germline, CDR1 is LGHNA and CDR2 YSLEER. The CDR3 nucleotides are TGCGCCAGCAGCCCCGGACAGACCTATGGCTACACCTTC. It encodes CASSPGQTYGYTF.

This clonotype was observed a few times. The chain recombines TRBV11-2 with TRBJ2-2; weak D call: TRBD2 (5 bases). The CDR3 is made up of 15 amino acids. V shed 2 bases and J shed 4 bases, with 11 bases lying between them. Germline V gives CDR1 SGHAT, CDR2 FQNNGV. CDR3 nucleotides: TGTGCCAGCAGCTTAAATCTAGCAAGCACCGGGGAGCTGTTTTTT. Translated: CASSLNLASTGELFF. The full variable domain, its missing parts supplied by reference TRBV11-2 and TRBJ2-2, is EAGVAQSPRYKIIEKRQSVAFWCNPISGHATLYWYQQILGQGPKLLIQFQNNGVVDDSQLPKDRFSAERLKGVDSTLKIQPAKLEDSAVYLCASSLNLASTGELFFGEGSRLTVL.

The chain combines TRBV7-9 with TRBJ1-1; 9 bases agree with TRBD1. The trim removed 3 bases at V and 4 bases at J, leaving 3 bases unmatched. CDR3 length: 14 residues. Germline CDR1 reads SEHNR; CDR2 reads FQNEAQ (reference sequence). The CDR3 DNA sequence: TGTGCCAGCAGCTTCACGGACAGGGGCACTGAAGCTTTCTTT. It codes for CASSFTDRGTEAFF.

About this clonotype: Mismatch with germline at one junction end may stem from a read error. V usage is TRBV30 and J usage is TRBJ2-7; weak D call: TRBD1 (6 bases). Germline lookup yields CDR1 GTSNPN and CDR2 SVGIG (reference sequence). The CDR3 is 11 residues long. In nucleotides, the CDR3 is TGTGCCTGGAGCAATACCAGGGGAGAGAACTTC. Translating gives CAWSNTRGENF.

The chain recombines TRBV20-1 with TRBJ2-1, with a possible D match to TRBD2 (6 bases). Trimming took 3 bases from V and 5 from J, leaving 11 bases between them. The CDR3 runs to 13 residues. Per the germline V gene, CDR1 is DFQATT and CDR2 is SNEGSKA (reference sequence). CDR3 in DNA: TGCAGTGCTAGCCGGGAGTACGACAATGAGCAGTTCTTC. Translating gives CSASREYDNEQFF.

This sequence joins TRBV9 and TRBJ2-1; 14 bases are a match to TRBD2. This CDR3 region has 17 residues. Germline trimming cut 3 bases from V and 0 bases from J; bases unmatched to any gene: 2. CDR1 is SGDLS, CDR2 YYNGEE, per germline. DNA of the CDR3: TGTGCCAGCAGCGAGGGGACTAGCGGGAGCTCCTACAATGAGCAGTTCTTC. Translation: CASSEGTSGSSYNEQFF.

This clonotype has a handful of counts. The V and J genes are TRBV19 and TRBJ1-4; 7 bases agree with TRBD1. The CDR3 length is 15 residues. V was clipped by 5 bases and J by 0 bases; unmatched bases: 3. Germline values: CDR1 LNHDA, CDR2 SQIVND (reference sequence). The DNA of the CDR3 is TGTGCCAGTAGTCCCGGGACAGCAACTAATGAAAAACTGTTTTTT. It specifies CASSPGTATNEKLFF.

The chain combines TRBV20-1 with TRBJ2-3; D possibly uses TRBD1 or TRBD2 (5 bases each). Trimming took 0 bases from V and 2 from J, leaving 18 bases between them. CDR1 is DFQATT, CDR2 SNEGSKA, per germline (reference sequence). The CDR3 sequence is 17 residues long. The CDR3 spells CSARDNTAWGNTDTQYF. The CDR3 DNA reads as TGCAGTGCTAGAGATAACACTGCCTGGGGGAACACAGATACGCAGTATTTT.

This clonotype was recorded many times. The CDR3 loop reads CSAPASRGSPLHF. The CDR3 nucleotides are TGCAGTGCCCCTGCCAGCAGGGGGTCACCCCTCCACTTT. The chain couples TRBV20-1 to TRBJ1-6, with TRBD1 matching 7 bases. The V and J ends lost 6 bases and 10 bases, in that order; junction bases with no gene match: 9. Germline V gives CDR1 DFQATT, CDR2 SNEGSKA (reference sequence). This CDR3 has 13 amino acids.

This clonotype appeared many times. This chain links TRBV6-2 or TRBV6-3 with TRBJ1-4, with D unresolved. This CDR3 spans 12 amino acids. Germline assignment: CDR1 MNHEY and CDR2 SVGEGT. V gave up 2 bases and J gave up 8 bases, with 6 bases separating them. CDR3 loop: CASSYGIEKLFF. DNA of the CDR3: TGTGCCAGCAGTTACGGGATAGAAAAACTGTTTTTT.

CDR3 loop: CASSVGRGFYEQYF. The CDR3 DNA follows: TGTGCCAGCAGCGTAGGCAGGGGTTTCTACGAGCAGTACTTC. The chain joins TRBV9 to TRBJ2-7; D perhaps matches TRBD1 (6 bases). Per the germline V gene, CDR1 is SGDLS and CDR2 is YYNGEE. The CDR3 loop spans 14 amino acids. V lost 0 bases and J lost 3, with 10 bases in between.

Ten or more counts support this clonotype. The rearrangement joins TRBV12-3 or TRBV12-4 to TRBJ1-5, with D unclear. The CDR3 contains 13 residues. The germline V and J ends were trimmed by 9 bases and 7 bases, with 16 bases remaining between them. The CDR3 loop reads CASRGQAPQPQHF. CDR3 in DNA: TGTGCCAGTCGCGGCCAAGCACCCCAGCCCCAGCATTTT.

This clonotype was seen a few times. The V gene is TRBV18, the J gene TRBJ2-2, with D maybe TRBD1 (6 bases). Germline V CDR1 and CDR2: KGHSH, LQKENI. V was pared by 3 bases and J by 0 bases, with 11 bases between. This CDR3 contains 16 residues. The CDR3 sequence is CASSPRGSANTGELFF. In nucleotides, the CDR3 is TGTGCCAGCTCACCGAGGGGGTCCGCGAACACCGGGGAGCTGTTTTTT. The full variable domain, with the rest looked up from reference TRBV18 and TRBJ2-2, is NAGVMQNPRHLVRRRGQEARLRCSPMKGHSHVYWYRQLPEEGLKFMVYLQKENIIDESGMPKERFSAEFPKEGPSILRIQQVVRGDSAAYFCASSPRGSANTGELFFGEGSRLTVL.

This clonotype was picked up a small number of times. The rearrangement uses TRBV25-1 and TRBJ1-3; D call uncertain. Germline lookup yields CDR1 MGHDK and CDR2 SYGVNS. Deletions cut 3 bases from V and 0 bases from J, with 6 bases between. The CDR3 has 14 amino acids. The CDR3 region is CASSETISGNTIYF. The CDR3 DNA sequence: TGTGCCAGCAGTGAGACAATCTCTGGAAACACCATATATTTT.

This clonotype was seen a handful of times. The CDR3: CASSFHSQSYGYTF. The CDR3 nucleotides are TGTGCCAGCAGTTTCCATAGTCAGTCCTATGGCTACACCTTC. This chain links TRBV27 with TRBJ1-2, with no clear D. V lost 3 bases and J 4 bases, leaving 12 bases between the germline ends. Germline assignment: CDR1 MNHEY and CDR2 SMNVEV (reference sequence). This CDR3 comprises 14 residues.

The rearrangement links TRBV5-1 to TRBJ2-3, with 7 bases identical to TRBD1. Trimming took 0 bases from V and 1 from J; bases not matched to a gene: 11. The germline V gene encodes CDR1 SGHRS and CDR2 YFSETQ. The length of the CDR3 is 18 residues. CDR3 region: CASSLEWGTDLRTDTQYF. In DNA, the CDR3 is TGCGCCAGCAGCTTGGAATGGGGGACAGACCTTCGCACAGATACGCAGTATTTT.

This clonotype was seen ten or more times. The chain is built from TRBV12-3 or TRBV12-4 and TRBJ1-1; D is ambiguous. The CDR3 has 12 amino acids. V lost 5 bases and J lost 3, with 7 bases in between. The CDR3 is CASSEVYTEAFF. The CDR3 DNA reads TGTGCCAGCAGTGAGGTGTACACTGAAGCTTTCTTT.